The source of this T cell receptor beta chain is a study of CXCR3-negative and CXCR3-positive naive CD8 T cells. Study observations and caveats: Naive cells used TRBV-TRBJ genes in much the same way whether CXCR3-negative or CXCR3-positive; memory cells did not.

The TRB cDNA libraries were prepared by 5' RACE with UMI labels. TCRdb re-called the 5' RACE reads; one entry per CDR3 protein, DNA not given. This sample's table has around 57,000 distinct CDR3 sequences. With respect to this clonotype: Its antigen is unknown.

There are 15 residues in the CDR3. The germline CDR1 and CDR2 sequences are SQVTM and ANQGSEA. The J gene is TRBJ2-3, the V gene TRBV29-1; TCRdb proposes TRBD1, but this gene call is untestable without DNA. This clonotype was sampled from a human donor in good health. Some clones in this sample may be carry-over from other donors' samples. The sequencing input was memory CD8+ T cells from blood. CDR3 residues: CSVEDRNRGWNTQYF.